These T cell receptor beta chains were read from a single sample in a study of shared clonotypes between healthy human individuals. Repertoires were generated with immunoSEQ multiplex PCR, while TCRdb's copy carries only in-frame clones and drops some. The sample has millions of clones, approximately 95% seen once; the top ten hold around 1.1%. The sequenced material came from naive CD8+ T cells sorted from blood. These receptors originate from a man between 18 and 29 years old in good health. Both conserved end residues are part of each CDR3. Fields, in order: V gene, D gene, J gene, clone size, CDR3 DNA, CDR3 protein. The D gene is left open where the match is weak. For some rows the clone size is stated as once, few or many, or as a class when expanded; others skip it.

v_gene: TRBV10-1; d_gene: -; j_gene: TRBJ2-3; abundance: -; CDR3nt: TGCGCCAGCACCACGAGCGTGGATACGCAGTATTTT; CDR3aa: CASTTSVDTQYF
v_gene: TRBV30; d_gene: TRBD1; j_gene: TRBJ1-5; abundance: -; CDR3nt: TGTGCCTGGAGTGGGAGAGGGACAGGGTCAGCTCAGCCCCAGCATTTT; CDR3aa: CAWSGRGTGSAQPQHF
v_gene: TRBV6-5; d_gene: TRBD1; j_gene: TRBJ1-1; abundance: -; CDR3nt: TGTGTCACAGGGGCCTTTCATACTGAAGCTTTCTTT; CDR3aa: CVTGAFHTEAFF
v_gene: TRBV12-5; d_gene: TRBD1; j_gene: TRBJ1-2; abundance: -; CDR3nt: TGTGCTAGTGGTTTAGAGGGGGCGGTTCCCTATGGCTACACCTTC; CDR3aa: CASGLEGAVPYGYTF
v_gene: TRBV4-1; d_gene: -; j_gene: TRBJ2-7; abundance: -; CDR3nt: TGCGCCAGCAGCCAAGACAGGAGCTCCTACGAGCAGTACTTC; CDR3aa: CASSQDRSSYEQYF
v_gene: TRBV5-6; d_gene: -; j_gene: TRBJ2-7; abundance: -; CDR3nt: TGTGCCAGCAGCGGGGGGTCCTACGAGCAGTACTTC; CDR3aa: CASSGGSYEQYF
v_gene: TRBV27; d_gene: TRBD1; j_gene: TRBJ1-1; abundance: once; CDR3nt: TGTGCCAGCAGTCCCCTGACAGGGATGCCCACTGAAGCTTTCTTT; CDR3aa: CASSPLTGMPTEAFF
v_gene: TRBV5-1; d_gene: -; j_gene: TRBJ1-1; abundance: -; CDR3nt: TGCGCCAGCAGCTTGAATAAGGGGGGAACTGAAGCTTTCTTT; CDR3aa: CASSLNKGGTEAFF
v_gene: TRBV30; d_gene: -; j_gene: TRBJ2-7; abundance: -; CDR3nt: TGTGCCTGGAGCGGTACTTCTGACTACGAGCAGTACTTC; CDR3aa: CAWSGTSDYEQYF
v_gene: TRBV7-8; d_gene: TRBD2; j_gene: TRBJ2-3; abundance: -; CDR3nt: TGTGCCAGCAGCCCAAACCCGCGGGAGGGCGAGACAGATACGCAGTATTTT; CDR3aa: CASSPNPREGETDTQYF
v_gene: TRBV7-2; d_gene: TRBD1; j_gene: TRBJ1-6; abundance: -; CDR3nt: TGTGCCAGCAGCTCCACAGGGGGCAATTCACCCCTCCACTTT; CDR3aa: CASSSTGGNSPLHF
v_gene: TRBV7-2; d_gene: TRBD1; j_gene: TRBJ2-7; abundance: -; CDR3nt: TGTGCCAGCAGCCCAACGACAGGGGACCCCTACGAGCAGTACTTC; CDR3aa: CASSPTTGDPYEQYF
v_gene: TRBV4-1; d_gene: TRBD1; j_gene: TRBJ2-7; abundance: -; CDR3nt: TGCGCCAGCAGCCCCGGACAGGTTTTCTACGAGCAGTACTTC; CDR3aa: CASSPGQVFYEQYF
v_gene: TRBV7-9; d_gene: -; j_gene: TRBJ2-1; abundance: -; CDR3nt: TGTGCCAGCTTTGGTGGGAATAGGGATGAGCAGTTCTTC; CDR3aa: CASFGGNRDEQFF
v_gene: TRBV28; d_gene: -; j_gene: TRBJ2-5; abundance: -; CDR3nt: TGTGCCAGCAGTTGGGCTAGCTGGGAGACCCAGTACTTC; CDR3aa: CASSWASWETQYF
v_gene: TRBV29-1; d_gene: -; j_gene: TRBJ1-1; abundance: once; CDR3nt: TGCAGCGTAAACAGGGTTGGCACTGAAGCTTTCTTT; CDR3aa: CSVNRVGTEAFF
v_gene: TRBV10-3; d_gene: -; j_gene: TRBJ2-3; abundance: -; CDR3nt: TGTGCCTCCGCCCAAGCCCGCACAGATACGCAGTATTTT; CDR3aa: CASAQARTDTQYF
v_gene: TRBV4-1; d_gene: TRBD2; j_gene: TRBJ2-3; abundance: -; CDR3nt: TGCGCCAGCAGCCAAGACCCCCTCCTAGCGGGGGGGATGTCAGATACGCAGTATTTT; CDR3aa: CASSQDPLLAGGMSDTQYF
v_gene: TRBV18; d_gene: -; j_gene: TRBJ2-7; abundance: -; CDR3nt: TGTGCCAGCTCACCACCGTTTGGACAGCCCGGTGACCTTGCCTACGAGCAGTACTTC; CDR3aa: CASSPPFGQPGDLAYEQYF
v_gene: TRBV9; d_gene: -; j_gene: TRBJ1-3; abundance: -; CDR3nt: TGTGCCAGCAGCGTAGGGACAGCAAACACCATATATTTT; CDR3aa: CASSVGTANTIYF
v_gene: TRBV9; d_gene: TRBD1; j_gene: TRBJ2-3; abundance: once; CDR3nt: TGTGCCAGCAGCCCGTTCATTGACGGACAGGGAATGGATACGCAGTATTTT; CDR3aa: CASSPFIDGQGMDTQYF
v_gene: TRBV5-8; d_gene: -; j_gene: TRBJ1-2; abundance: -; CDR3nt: TGTGCCAGCAGCCCTCGGCGACTTGGCTACACCTTC; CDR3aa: CASSPRRLGYTF
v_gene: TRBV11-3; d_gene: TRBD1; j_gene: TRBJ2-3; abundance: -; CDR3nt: TGTGCCAGCAGCCAAGGGACAGGGAAAAGAAGCACAGATACGCAGTATTTT; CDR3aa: CASSQGTGKRSTDTQYF
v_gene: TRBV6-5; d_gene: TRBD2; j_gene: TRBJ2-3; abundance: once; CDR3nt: TGTGCCAGTTTTAGCGGGGGGACAGATACGCAGTATTTT; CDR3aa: CASFSGGTDTQYF
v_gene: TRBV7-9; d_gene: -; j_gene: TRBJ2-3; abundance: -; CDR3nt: TGTGCCAGCAGCCCAAGACTAGTAATTAGGGGGGATACGCAGTATTTT; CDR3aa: CASSPRLVIRGDTQYF